Listed below are T cell receptor beta chains from one sample, sequenced in a study of response to subunit inactivated influenza vaccine. TCRdb reprocessed the RT-PCR reads with MiXCR, giving one entry per CDR3 protein. Of about 580,000 distinct CDR3 sequences in the sample, 14% were seen once. The sample was PBMCs from blood, taken approximately 12 days after vaccination. These receptors all come from a man aged 50-60 years who received an inactivated influenza vaccine. Both conserved end residues are part of each CDR3. A D gene is named only where the DNA matches it firmly. Size is stated for part of the rows, as once, few or many counts, or as a class when the clone is expanded.

J | D | V | size | DNA | CDR3
TRBJ2-3 | . | TRBV20-1 | few | TGCAGTGCCCCGACAGGGACTAGCACAGATACGCAGTATTTT | CSAPTGTSTDTQYF
TRBJ1-1 | TRBD1 | TRBV12-3/TRBV12-4 | few | TGTGCCAGCAGTGAGACAGGGGCACATCGGGAAGCTTTCTTT | CASSETGAHREAFF
TRBJ1-5 | . | TRBV12-3/TRBV12-4 | . | TGTGCCAGCAGTTTAGTTCGGCAGTCGGCCTATAGCAATCAGCCCCAGCATTTT | CASSLVRQSAYSNQPQHF
TRBJ2-3 | . | TRBV7-2 | . | TGTGCCAGCAGCTTTCCTTCCCCAGATACGCAGTATTTT | CASSFPSPDTQYF
TRBJ2-7 | . | TRBV21-1 | . | TGTGCCAGCAGCAAAAAGTGGGGACTAGTTGGTTCCTACGAGCAGTACTTC | CASSKKWGLVGSYEQYF
TRBJ2-1 | TRBD2 | TRBV7-9 | few | TGTGCCAGCAGTTTAACTAGCGGGAGGGCCGGTGAGCAGTTCTTC | CASSLTSGRAGEQFF
TRBJ2-1 | . | TRBV6-1 | . | TGTGCCAGCAGCCAACTCCGGTCTCAAAACAATGAGCAGTTCTTC | CASSQLRSQNNEQFF
TRBJ2-1 | . | TRBV20-1 | . | TGCAGTGCTAGAGATCGGTTAACGGGATTTACCTACAATGAGCAGTTCTTC | CSARDRLTGFTYNEQFF
TRBJ2-1 | TRBD2 | TRBV11-2 | . | TGTGCCAGCAGCACCGACGGGACTAGCGGGGGGTTATCCTACAATGAGCAGTTCTTC | CASSTDGTSGGLSYNEQFF
TRBJ2-5 | TRBD2 | TRBV5-1 | few | TGCGCCAGCAGCTTGGCCAGAGGCCTAGCGGGAGAGACCCAGTACTTC | CASSLARGLAGETQYF
TRBJ1-1 | . | TRBV5-1 | . | TGCGCCAGCAGCTTGGAGGGACTCCAGTCCTCCGAAGCTTTCTTT | CASSLEGLQSSEAFF
TRBJ2-7 | TRBD1 | TRBV6-5 | . | TGTGCCAGCAGTAACCGGGACAGGGTACAGTACTTC | CASSNRDRVQYF
TRBJ2-2 | . | TRBV6-5 | few | TGTGCCAGCAGTTACTCTTCCTCACTAGCCGGGGAGCTGTTTTTT | CASSYSSSLAGELFF